Below, one TCR beta chain is given with its context. Antigen specificity is unknown. The CDR3 spans 16 residues. Those who donated were healthy bone marrow donors. In the PCR, 60 Vbeta and 13 Jbeta primers were used. Only in-frame clones appear in the TCRdb table, and some are missing; sequencing was by immunoSEQ multiplex PCR. The top ten clones hold roughly 1.9% of a sample with 100,000 to 150,000 clones, around 78% of them seen once. The entry originates in a study of cytomegalovirus exposure and HLA in healthy donors. Turning to the study itself: Of roughly 400 genotyped donors, 81% grouped in the Caucasian-associated ancestry cluster. Study results and caveats: Some TCR beta chains (about 180 of them) were listed as cytomegalovirus-associated.

The chain couples TRBV12-1 to TRBJ2-3; the table's D gene call, TRBD2, was not cross checked with the DNA. TRBV12-1 is given as a pseudogene. The sample comprised PBMCs. The TCR comes from a woman in her 40s in good health and CMV-seronegative. CDR3 DNA: TGTGCCAGCAGCCTCGGACTAGCGGGAGTACGAGATACGCAGTATTTT. It is translated as CASSLGLAGVRDTQYF.